A single sample is the source of the 7 T cell receptor beta chains below, sequenced in a study of T cells in Graves' hyperthyroidism and ophthalmopathy. It was RNA transcripts that yielded the amplified TCR beta CDR3 regions. Researchers ran a first-round RT-PCR on the TCR CDR3 using the HTBI primer set. TCRdb re-analysed the multiplex PCR reads in MiXCR, keeping a single row per CDR3 protein. The sample includes roughly 570,000 distinct CDR3 sequences, more than 45% of them seen just once. The sample consisted of peripheral blood or thyroid tissue (not recorded which). These receptors were obtained from an adult woman with Graves' disease, either hyperthyroidism or ophthalmopathy (not recorded which).

The V and J genes are TRBV7-9 and TRBJ2-7; D is perhaps TRBD1 (6 bases). V was trimmed by 6 bases and J by 6 bases, leaving 15 bases between them. This CDR3 contains 13 residues. Per the germline V gene, CDR1 is SEHNR and CDR2 is FQNEAQ (reference sequence). CDR3 loop: CASSQAGVGEQYF. CDR3 in DNA: TGTGCCAGCAGTCAAGCAGGGGTCGGCGAGCAGTACTTC.

J is TRBJ2-7 and V is TRBV10-3; tentatively, D is TRBD1 (5 bases). Per the germline V gene, CDR1 is ENHRY and CDR2 is SYGVKD. The CDR3 loop spans 14 amino acids. V was clipped by 6 bases and J by 1 base, with 13 bases between them. Here the CDR3 reads CAIRATGTSYEQYF. The DNA of the CDR3 is TGTGCCATCAGGGCCACAGGTACATCCTACGAGCAGTACTTC.

The chain combines TRBV20-1 with TRBJ1-6, with a tentative D call TRBD1 (5 bases). Per germline, CDR1 DFQATT and CDR2 SNEGSKA (reference sequence). CDR3 length equals 14 residues. V lost 1 base and J 8 bases, leaving 12 bases between the germline ends. CDR3 amino acids: CSARGGGEDSPLHF. As DNA, the CDR3 is TGCAGTGCTAGAGGGGGAGGGGAGGATTCACCCCTCCACTTT.

The rearrangement links TRBV28 to TRBJ1-4; D not resolved. Germline V CDR1 and CDR2: MDHEN, SYDVKM. This CDR3 is 13 amino acids long. V gave up 6 bases and J gave up 8 bases, with 13 bases separating them. CDR3 amino acids: CASRDGVREKLFF. In DNA form, the CDR3 reads TGTGCCAGCAGGGATGGGGTGCGGGAAAAACTGTTTTTT.

This clonotype was seen only a few times. The DNA of the CDR3 is TGTGCCAGCAGCCCTCGGACTAGCGGGGGCCAAGAGACCCAGTACTTC. Translated, it gives CASSPRTSGGQETQYF. The chain employs TRBV7-2 and TRBJ2-5, with TRBD2 matching 13 bases. The CDR3 runs to 16 residues. V trimming: 5 bases; J trimming: 1 base; junction bases outside the gene matches: 4. In germline, CDR1 is SGHTA, CDR2 FQGNSA.

The gene calls are TRBV10-3 and TRBJ1-2; D perhaps matches TRBD1 (5 bases). Germline values: CDR1 ENHRY, CDR2 SYGVKD. The CDR3 length is 14 residues. Trimming removed 10 bases from V and 6 bases from J, with 21 bases in between. The CDR3: CATERRESVNGYTF. The DNA for the CDR3 is TGTGCCACCGAGCGCAGGGAAAGTGTAAATGGCTACACCTTC.

This clonotype was detected only a few times. This chain connects TRBV10-3 to TRBJ1-1; D is unresolved. V was shortened by 4 bases and J by 4 bases, with 13 bases between the two germline ends. This CDR3 has 14 amino acids. Germline loops: CDR1 ENHRY, CDR2 SYGVKD. Written as DNA, the CDR3 is TGTGCCATCAGTGCAGGCGACGATATCACTGAAGCTTTCTTT. Translated: CAISAGDDITEAFF.